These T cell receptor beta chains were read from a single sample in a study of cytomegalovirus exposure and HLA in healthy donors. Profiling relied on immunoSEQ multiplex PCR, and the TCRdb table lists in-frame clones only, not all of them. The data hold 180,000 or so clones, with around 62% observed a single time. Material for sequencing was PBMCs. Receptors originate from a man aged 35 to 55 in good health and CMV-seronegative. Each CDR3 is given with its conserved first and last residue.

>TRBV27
CASSLGASGPFTDTQYF
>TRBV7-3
CASSLGQGTDTQYF
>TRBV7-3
CASSPTPFGGRSFNNEQFF
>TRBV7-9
CASSQLPGQNEKLFF
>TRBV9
CASSAQLMNTEAFF
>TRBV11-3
CASSFYGSGLDNEQFF
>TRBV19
CASSRASKAFF
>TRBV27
CASSRTSPPYEQYF
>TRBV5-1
CASNARGEGNEQFF
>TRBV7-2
CASSPGQGRIEQYF
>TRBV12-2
CASRFCTGTRPNEQFF
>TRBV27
CASSLGGFRGPEKLFF
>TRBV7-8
CASSLATRQGRDTEAFF
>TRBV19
CASSRRDSYGYTF
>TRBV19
CASSIGGTTNEKLFF
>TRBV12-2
CASRPGTSGGVRELFF
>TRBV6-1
CASRDTWNSPLHF
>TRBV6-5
CASSPRHLNEKLFF
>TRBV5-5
CASSFPAGNTIYF
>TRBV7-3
CASSPQPPPSEQYF
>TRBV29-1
CSVEPPRRGTWGQETQYF
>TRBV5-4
CASSLDGTVSYEQYF
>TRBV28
CASTPGQANTEAFF
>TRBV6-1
CANSQGLAETYEQYF
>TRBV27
CASSLFQRPRDEQYF
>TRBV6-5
CASSSGVPSNEKLFF
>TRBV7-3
CASSANRDQPQHF
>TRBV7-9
CASSSPWADKEKLFF
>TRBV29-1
CSGRRGSSYNEQFF
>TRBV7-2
CASSPQTSGGTDTQYF
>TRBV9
CASSVDARETPGELFF
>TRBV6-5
CASRDRGKGNTEAFF
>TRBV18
CASSRRTGANTGELFF
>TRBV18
CASSPELARGLAKNIQYF
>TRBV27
CASSFGTAYEQYF
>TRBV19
CASSPGRQGRTGELFF
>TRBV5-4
CASSPELAGEINEQFF
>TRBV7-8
CASSPGLGTSGYEQYF
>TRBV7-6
CASTLAGLYEQYF
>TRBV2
CASRVNTGGMTEAFF
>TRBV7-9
CASSKWTSGGGETQYF
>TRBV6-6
CASSYPGLAREQYF